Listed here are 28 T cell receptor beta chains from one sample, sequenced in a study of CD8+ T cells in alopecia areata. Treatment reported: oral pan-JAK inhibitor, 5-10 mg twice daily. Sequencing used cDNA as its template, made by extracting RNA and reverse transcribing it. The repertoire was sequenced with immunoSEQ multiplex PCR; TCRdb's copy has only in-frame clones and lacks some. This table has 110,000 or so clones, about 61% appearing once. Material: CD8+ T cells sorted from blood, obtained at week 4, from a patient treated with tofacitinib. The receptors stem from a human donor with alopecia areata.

CDR3 sequence (DNA): TGTGCCAGCAGCTTAGACGAGGCAGCGGGGGGACTCGCCGGGGAGCTGTTTTTT. Translation gives CASSLDEAAGGLAGELFF. The chain carries TRBV11-2 and TRBJ2-2; 9 bases match TRBD2. V dropped 0 bases and J dropped 6; count of bases not matched to a gene: 11. The CDR3 is made up of 18 amino acids. CDR1 and CDR2 from the germline V gene are SGHAT and FQNNGV.

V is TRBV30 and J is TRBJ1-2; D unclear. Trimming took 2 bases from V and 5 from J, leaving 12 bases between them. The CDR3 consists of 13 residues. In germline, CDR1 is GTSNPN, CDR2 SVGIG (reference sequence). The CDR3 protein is CAWSSSLRYGYTF. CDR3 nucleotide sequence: TGTGCCTGGAGTAGTTCCCTACGATATGGCTACACCTTC.

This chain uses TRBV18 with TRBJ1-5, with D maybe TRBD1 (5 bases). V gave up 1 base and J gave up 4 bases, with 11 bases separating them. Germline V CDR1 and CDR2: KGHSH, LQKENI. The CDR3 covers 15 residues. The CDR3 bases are TGTGCCAGCTCACCACAGGGACCAGAGAATCAGCCCCAGCATTTT. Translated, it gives CASSPQGPENQPQHF.

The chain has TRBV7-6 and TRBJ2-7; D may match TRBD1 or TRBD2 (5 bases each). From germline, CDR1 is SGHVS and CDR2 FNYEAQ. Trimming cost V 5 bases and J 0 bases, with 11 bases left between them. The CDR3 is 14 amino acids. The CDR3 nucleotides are TGTGCCAGCAGCGCAGGGACGGTCTCCTACGAGCAGTACTTC. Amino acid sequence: CASSAGTVSYEQYF.

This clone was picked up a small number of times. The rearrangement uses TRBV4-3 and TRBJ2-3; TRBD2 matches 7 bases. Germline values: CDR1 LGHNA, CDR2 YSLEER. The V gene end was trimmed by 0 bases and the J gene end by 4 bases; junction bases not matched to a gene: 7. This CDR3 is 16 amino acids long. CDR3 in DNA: TGCGCCAGCAGCCAAGATCTAGCCGGGGGGTCAGATACGCAGTATTTT. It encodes CASSQDLAGGSDTQYF.

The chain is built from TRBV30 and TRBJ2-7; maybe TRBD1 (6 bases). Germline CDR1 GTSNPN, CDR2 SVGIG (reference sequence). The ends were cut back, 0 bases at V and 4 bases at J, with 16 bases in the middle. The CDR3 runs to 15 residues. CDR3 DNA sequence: TGTGCCTGGAGTGTAAGTCAGGGGTTTCATTACGAGCAGTACTTC. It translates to CAWSVSQGFHYEQYF.

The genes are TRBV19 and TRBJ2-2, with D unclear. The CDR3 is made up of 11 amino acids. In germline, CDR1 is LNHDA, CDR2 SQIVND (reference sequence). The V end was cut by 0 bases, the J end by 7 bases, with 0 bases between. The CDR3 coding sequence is TGTGCCAGTAGTATAGACGGGGAGCTGTTTTTT. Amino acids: CASSIDGELFF.

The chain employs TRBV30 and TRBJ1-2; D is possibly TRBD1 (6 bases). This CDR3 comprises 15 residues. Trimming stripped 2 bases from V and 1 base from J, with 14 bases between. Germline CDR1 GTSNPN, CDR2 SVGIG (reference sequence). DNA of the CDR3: TGTGCCTGGAGTAACAGGGATGCACTTAACTATGGCTACACCTTC. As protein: CAWSNRDALNYGYTF.

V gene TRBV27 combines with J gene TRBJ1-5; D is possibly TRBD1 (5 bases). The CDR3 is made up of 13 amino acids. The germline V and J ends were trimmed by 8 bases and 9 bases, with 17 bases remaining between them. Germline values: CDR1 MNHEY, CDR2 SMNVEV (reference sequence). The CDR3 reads CASGGGPRMPQHF. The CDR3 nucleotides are TGTGCCAGCGGGGGTGGGCCTCGGATGCCCCAGCATTTT.

CDR3 nucleotide sequence: TGTGCCAGCAGTGAAGGACAGTTTGTGGACACTGAAGCTTTCTTT. It encodes CASSEGQFVDTEAFF. The chain recombines TRBV2 with TRBJ1-1; possibly TRBD1 for D (5 bases). The CDR3 has 15 amino acids. The V gene lost 1 base and the J gene lost 3 bases, with 12 bases spanning the gap. Germline V gene sequence: CDR1 SNHLY, CDR2 FYNNEI. Based on the CDR3 plus reference TRBV2 and TRBJ1-1, the full variable domain is EPEVTQTPSHQVTQMGQEVILRCVPISNHLYFYWYRQILGQKVEFLVSFYNNEISEKSEIFDDQFSVERPDGSNFTLKIRSTKLEDSAMYFCASSEGQFVDTEAFFGQGTRLTVV.

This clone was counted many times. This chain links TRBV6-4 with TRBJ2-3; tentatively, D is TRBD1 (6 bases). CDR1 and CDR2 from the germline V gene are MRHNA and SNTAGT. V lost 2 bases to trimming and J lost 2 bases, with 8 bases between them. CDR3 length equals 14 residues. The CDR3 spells CASSDRDNTDTQYF. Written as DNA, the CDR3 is TGTGCCAGCAGTGACCGGGACAACACAGATACGCAGTATTTT.

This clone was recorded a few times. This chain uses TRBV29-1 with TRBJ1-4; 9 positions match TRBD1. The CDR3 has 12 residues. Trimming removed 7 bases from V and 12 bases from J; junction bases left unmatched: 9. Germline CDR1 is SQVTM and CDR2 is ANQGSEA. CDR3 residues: CSAPRQGGELFF. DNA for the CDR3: TGCAGCGCTCCAAGACAGGGGGGGGAACTGTTTTTT.

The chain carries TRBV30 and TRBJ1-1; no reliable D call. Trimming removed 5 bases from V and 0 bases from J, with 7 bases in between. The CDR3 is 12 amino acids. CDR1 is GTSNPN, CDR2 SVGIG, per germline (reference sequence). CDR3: CAWGDMNTEAFF. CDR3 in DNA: TGTGCCTGGGGGGATATGAACACTGAAGCTTTCTTT.

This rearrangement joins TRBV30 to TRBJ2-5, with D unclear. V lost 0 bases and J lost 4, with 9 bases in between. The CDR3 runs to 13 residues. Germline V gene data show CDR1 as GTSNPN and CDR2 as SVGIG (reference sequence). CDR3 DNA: TGTGCCTGGAGTGTAATGGCGATAGAGACCCAGTACTTC. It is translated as CAWSVMAIETQYF.

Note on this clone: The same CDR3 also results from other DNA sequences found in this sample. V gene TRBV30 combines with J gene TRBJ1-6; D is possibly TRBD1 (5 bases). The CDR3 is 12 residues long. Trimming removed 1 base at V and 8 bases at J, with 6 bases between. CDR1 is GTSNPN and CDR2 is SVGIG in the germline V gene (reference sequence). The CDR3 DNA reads TGTGCCTGGAGTGGGGGCGATTCACCCCTCCACTTT. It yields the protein CAWSGGDSPLHF.

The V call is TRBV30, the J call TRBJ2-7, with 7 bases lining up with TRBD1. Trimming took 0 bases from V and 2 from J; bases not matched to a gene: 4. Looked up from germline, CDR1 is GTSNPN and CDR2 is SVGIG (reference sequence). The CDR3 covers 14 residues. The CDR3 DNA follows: TGTGCCTGGAGTGTATCGGGACAGACCTACGAGCAGTACTTC. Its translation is CAWSVSGQTYEQYF.

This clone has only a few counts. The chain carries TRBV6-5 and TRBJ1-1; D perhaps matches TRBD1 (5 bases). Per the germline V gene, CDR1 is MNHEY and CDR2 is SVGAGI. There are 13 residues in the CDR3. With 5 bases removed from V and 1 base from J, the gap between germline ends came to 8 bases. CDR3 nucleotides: TGTGCCAGCAGTGGGGGACGGAACACTGAAGCTTTCTTT. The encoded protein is CASSGGRNTEAFF.

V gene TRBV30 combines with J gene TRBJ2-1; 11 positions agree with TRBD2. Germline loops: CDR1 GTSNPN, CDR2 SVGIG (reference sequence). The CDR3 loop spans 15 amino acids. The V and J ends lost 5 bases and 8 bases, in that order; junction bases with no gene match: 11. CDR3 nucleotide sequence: TGTGCCTGGGATGCTAGCGGGGGGCCTTGGGATGAGCAGTTCTTC. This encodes CAWDASGGPWDEQFF.

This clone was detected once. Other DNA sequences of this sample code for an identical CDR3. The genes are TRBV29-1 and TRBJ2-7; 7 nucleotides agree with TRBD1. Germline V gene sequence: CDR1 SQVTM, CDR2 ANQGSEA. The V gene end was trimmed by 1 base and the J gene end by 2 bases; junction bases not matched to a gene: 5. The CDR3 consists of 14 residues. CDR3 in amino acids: CSVEGQGETYEQYF. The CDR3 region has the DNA TGCAGCGTTGAAGGGCAGGGGGAGACCTACGAGCAGTACTTC.

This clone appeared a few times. CDR3 nucleotides: TGTGCCTGGATGGACCCCGGCGCAGCCCACTATGGCTACACCTTC. Its protein is CAWMDPGAAHYGYTF. The V gene is TRBV30, the J gene TRBJ1-2; D not certain. V shed 4 bases and J shed 3 bases, with 18 bases lying between them. Per the germline V gene, CDR1 is GTSNPN and CDR2 is SVGIG (reference sequence). The CDR3 loop spans 15 amino acids.

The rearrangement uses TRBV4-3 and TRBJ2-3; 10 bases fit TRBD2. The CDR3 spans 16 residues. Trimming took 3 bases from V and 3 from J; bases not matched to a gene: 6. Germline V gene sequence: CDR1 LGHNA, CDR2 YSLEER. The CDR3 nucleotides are TGCGCCAGCAGCCAGGTAGCGGGGGGAGCGACAGATACGCAGTATTTT. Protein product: CASSQVAGGATDTQYF.

The DNA for the CDR3 is TGTGCCAGCAGATCCGGACAGGGGGCAAGAGAGACCCAGTACTTC. As protein: CASRSGQGARETQYF. The chain links TRBV6-5 to TRBJ2-5; TRBD1 matches 11 bases. CDR1 is MNHEY, CDR2 SVGAGI, per germline. This CDR3 has 15 residues. V lost 6 bases to trimming and J lost 4 bases; unmatched junction nucleotides: 7.

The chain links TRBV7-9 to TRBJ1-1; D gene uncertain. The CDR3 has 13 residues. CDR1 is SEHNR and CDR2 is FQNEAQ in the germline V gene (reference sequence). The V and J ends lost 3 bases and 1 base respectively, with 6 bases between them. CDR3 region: CASSFRQNTEAFF. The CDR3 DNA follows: TGTGCCAGCAGCTTCAGACAGAACACTGAAGCTTTCTTT.

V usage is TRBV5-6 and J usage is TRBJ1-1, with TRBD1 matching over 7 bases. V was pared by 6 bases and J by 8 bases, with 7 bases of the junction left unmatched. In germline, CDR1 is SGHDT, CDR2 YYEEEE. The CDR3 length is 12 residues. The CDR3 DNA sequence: TGTGCCAGCAACTACCAGGACAGGGAAGCTTTCTTT. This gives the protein CASNYQDREAFF.

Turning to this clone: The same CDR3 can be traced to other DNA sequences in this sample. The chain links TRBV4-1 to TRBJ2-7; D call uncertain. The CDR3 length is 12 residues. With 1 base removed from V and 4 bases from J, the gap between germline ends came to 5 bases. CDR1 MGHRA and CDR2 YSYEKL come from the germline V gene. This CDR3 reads CASSQGGYEQYF. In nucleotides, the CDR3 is TGCGCCAGCAGCCAAGGGGGATACGAGCAGTACTTC.

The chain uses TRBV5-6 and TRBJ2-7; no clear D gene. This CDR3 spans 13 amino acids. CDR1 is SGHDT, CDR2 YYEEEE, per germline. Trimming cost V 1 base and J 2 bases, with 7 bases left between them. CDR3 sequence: CASSLRQAYEQYF. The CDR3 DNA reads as TGTGCCAGCAGCTTGCGACAAGCCTACGAGCAGTACTTC.

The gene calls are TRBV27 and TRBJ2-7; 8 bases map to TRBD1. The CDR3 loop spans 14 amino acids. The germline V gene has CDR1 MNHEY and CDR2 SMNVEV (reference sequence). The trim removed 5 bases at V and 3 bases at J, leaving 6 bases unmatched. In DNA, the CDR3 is TGTGCCAGCAGTGGCCGACAGGGGTACTACGAGCAGTACTTC. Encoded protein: CASSGRQGYYEQYF.

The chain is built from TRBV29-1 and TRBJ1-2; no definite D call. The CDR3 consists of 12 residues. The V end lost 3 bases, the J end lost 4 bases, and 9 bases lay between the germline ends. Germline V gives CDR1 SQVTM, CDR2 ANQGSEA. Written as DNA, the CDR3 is TGCAGCGTTGAGGGCCGAACCTATGGCTACACCTTC. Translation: CSVEGRTYGYTF. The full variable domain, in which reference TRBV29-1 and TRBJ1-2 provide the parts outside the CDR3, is SAVISQKPSRDICQRGTSLTIQCQVDSQVTMMFWYRQQPGQSLTLIATANQGSEATYESGFVIDKFPISRPNLTFSTLTVSNMSPEDSSIYLCSVEGRTYGYTFGSGTRLTVV.